Below, 32 T cell receptor beta chains from the same sample are listed, as sequenced in a study of shared clonotypes between healthy human individuals. Generated by immunoSEQ multiplex PCR, the TCRdb table keeps only in-frame clones and is missing some. Here the sample spans about 1.1 million clones, approximately 78% being singletons. Material for sequencing was memory CD4+ T cells from PBMCs. Subset in this sample: CD45RA-negative fraction. The source is a man aged 18 to 30 in good health. Some clones in this sample may be carry-over from other donors' samples.

The rearrangement joins TRBV21-1 to TRBJ1-5; the DNA was not compared with TRBD1, the D call given in the table. TRBV21-1 is classified as a pseudogene. The CDR3 has 16 amino acids. This chain's CDR3 is CASSKAQDMGNQPQHF. For the CDR3, the DNA is TGTGCCAGCAGCAAAGCGCAGGACATGGGAAATCAGCCCCAGCATTTT.

The gene calls are TRBV2 and TRBJ2-2; D remains unclear. The V gene's germline CDR1 is SNHLY and CDR2 FYNNEI. The CDR3 length is 11 residues. Trimming removed 4 bases at V and 8 bases at J, with 5 bases between. The CDR3 nucleotides read TGTGCCAGCAGTGTAATAGGGGAGCTGTTTTTT. Protein: CASSVIGELFF.

The chain carries TRBV5-1 and TRBJ2-5, with 9 positions matching TRBD2. Looked up from germline, CDR1 is SGHRS and CDR2 is YFSETQ. The trim removed 0 bases at V and 4 bases at J, leaving 7 bases unmatched. This CDR3 is 16 amino acids long. CDR3 DNA: TGCGCCAGCAGCTTGGATCCAGCGGGAGGTGCAGAGACCCAGTACTTC. It encodes CASSLDPAGGAETQYF. The full variable domain, with the rest looked up from reference TRBV5-1 and TRBJ2-5, is KAGVTQTPRYLIKTRGQQVTLSCSPISGHRSVSWYQQTPGQGLQFLFEYFSETQRNKGNFPGRFSGRQFSNSRSEMNVSTLELGDSALYLCASSLDPAGGAETQYFGPGTRLLVL.

The DNA of the CDR3 is TGTGCCAGCACCCGGGGGGGGACTAGTGACGAGCAGTACTTC. Translating gives CASTRGGTSDEQYF. The chain couples TRBV9 to TRBJ2-7; 8 bases line up with TRBD2. Germline lookup yields CDR1 SGDLS and CDR2 YYNGEE. This CDR3 region has 14 residues. Trimming cost V 6 bases and J 5 bases; bases outside gene matches: 10.

The chain employs TRBV7-2 and TRBJ2-1, with D perhaps TRBD2 (6 bases). There are 15 residues in the CDR3. Germline CDR1 reads SGHTA; CDR2 reads FQGNSA. Trimming left V 1 base short and J 9 bases short, with 16 bases between. The CDR3 nucleotides read TGTGCCAGCAGCTTAGTAGGAGGGCCTCAGGGTGAGCAGTTCTTC. Amino acid sequence: CASSLVGGPQGEQFF.

The rearrangement joins TRBV6-1 to TRBJ1-2; D perhaps matches TRBD1 (6 bases). Trimming took 4 bases from V and 7 from J, leaving 16 bases between them. The CDR3 runs to 14 residues. Germline CDR1 MNHNS, CDR2 SASEGT. The CDR3 bases are TGTGCCAGCAGTGGGACAGTTTTATTGTTTGGCTACACCTTC. Protein: CASSGTVLLFGYTF.

The chain employs TRBV5-4 and TRBJ2-7, with D unresolved. Per the germline V gene, CDR1 is SGHNT and CDR2 is YYREEE (reference sequence). The CDR3 consists of 14 residues. V was clipped by 4 bases and J by 9 bases, with 20 bases between them. In DNA form, the CDR3 reads TGTGCCAGCAGCAGAAGCCGGGCCTTCGTAGTGCAGTACTTC. Its translation: CASSRSRAFVVQYF.

The V call is TRBV11-2, the J call TRBJ2-7, with a weak D call TRBD2 (6 bases). Trimming removed 0 bases at V and 6 bases at J, with 15 bases between. The germline V gene encodes CDR1 SGHAT and CDR2 FQNNGV. The CDR3 totals 15 residues. In DNA, the CDR3 is TGTGCCAGCAGCTTAGAAGGAGGGGTGGCAGGCGAGCAGTACTTC. It encodes CASSLEGGVAGEQYF.

This clone was counted once. The CDR3 protein is CASSYFPEAEQYF. CDR3 in DNA: TGCGCCAGCAGCTATTTCCCGGAGGCCGAGCAGTACTTC. The V call is TRBV5-1, the J call TRBJ2-7, with a tentative D call TRBD2 (5 bases). The length of the CDR3 is 13 residues. Trimming took off 3 bases at V and 6 bases at J, with 13 bases between the two ends. Germline CDR1 SGHRS, CDR2 YFSETQ.

The gene calls are TRBV18 and TRBJ2-3, with a possible D match to TRBD2 (6 bases). This CDR3 has 13 amino acids. V gave up 3 bases and J gave up 6 bases, with 10 bases separating them. The germline V gene encodes CDR1 KGHSH and CDR2 LQKENI. As DNA, the CDR3 is TGTGCCAGCTCACCGGCGGGAAGGGATACGCAGTATTTT. It codes for CASSPAGRDTQYF.

There are a few counts of this clone. This chain connects TRBV4-1 to TRBJ2-3, with TRBD2 identical over 9 bases. The CDR3 consists of 15 residues. Per germline, CDR1 MGHRA and CDR2 YSYEKL. With V trimmed by 4 bases and J by 5 bases, 7 bases remained unmatched. Here the CDR3 reads CASSLTGREGDTQYF. CDR3 bases: TGCGCCAGCAGCCTCACAGGGCGGGAGGGAGATACGCAGTATTTT.

V and J are TRBV30 and TRBJ1-5; TRBD1 matches 8 bases. V lost 3 bases to trimming and J lost 4 bases; unmatched junction nucleotides: 8. This CDR3 is 15 amino acids long. Germline V gives CDR1 GTSNPN, CDR2 SVGIG (reference sequence). CDR3 region: CAWSRRTGLNQPQHF. CDR3 nucleotides: TGTGCCTGGAGCCGTCGGACAGGGTTGAATCAGCCCCAGCATTTT. The full variable domain, in which reference TRBV30 and TRBJ1-5 provide the parts outside the CDR3, is SQTIHQWPATLVQPVGSPLSLECTVEGTSNPNLYWYRQAAGRGLQLLFYSVGIGQISSEVPQNLSASRPQDRQFILSSKKLLLSDSGFYLCAWSRRTGLNQPQHFGDGTRLSIL.

The chain is built from TRBV10-2 and TRBJ1-5; 8 bases line up with TRBD1. This CDR3 contains 13 residues. Germline V lookup: CDR1 WSHSY, CDR2 SAAADI. J gave up 5 bases and V 10 bases, and 7 bases lay outside the gene matches. DNA of the CDR3: TGCGCCACCGTGACAGGGGTGGATCAGCCCCAGCATTTT. It encodes CATVTGVDQPQHF.

The rearrangement joins TRBV5-8 to TRBJ1-3; D call uncertain. This CDR3 is 12 amino acids long. V was clipped by 0 bases and J by 8 bases, with 6 bases between them. Germline lookup yields CDR1 SGHTS and CDR2 YDEGEE. CDR3 sequence: CASSLDVDTIYF. CDR3 nucleotide sequence: TGTGCCAGCAGCTTGGACGTGGACACCATATATTTT. The whole variable domain, filled in from reference TRBV5-8 and TRBJ1-3, reads EAGVTQSPTHLIKTRGQQATLRCSPISGHTSVYWYQQALGLGLQFLLWYDEGEERNRGNFPPRFSGRQFPNYSSELNVNALELEDSALYLCASSLDVDTIYFGEGSWLTVV.

The CDR3 DNA is TGTGCCAGCAGCTTGGACGGCGGGGGGTATGGTCAGCCCCAGCATTTT. Its protein is CASSLDGGGYGQPQHF. The chain joins TRBV5-4 to TRBJ1-5; TRBD1 might be the D (5 bases). The CDR3 totals 16 residues. Germline CDR1 SGHNT, CDR2 YYREEE (reference sequence). Trimming took off 0 bases at V and 6 bases at J, with 16 bases between the two ends.

V gene TRBV5-1 combines with J gene TRBJ2-3; no reliable D call. Germline assignment: CDR1 SGHRS and CDR2 YFSETQ. V lost 5 bases to trimming and J lost 2 bases, with 15 bases between them. The length of the CDR3 is 15 residues. CDR3 nucleotides: TGCGCCAGCAGGCAAACGGGCGTCTCCACAGATACGCAGTATTTT. It codes for CASRQTGVSTDTQYF.

This clone was seen more than once but under ten times. This chain joins TRBV5-6 and TRBJ1-2; possible D gene TRBD1, 5 bases. This CDR3 is 14 amino acids long. The germline V and J ends were trimmed by 3 bases and 4 bases, with 13 bases remaining between them. The V gene's germline CDR1 is SGHDT and CDR2 YYEEEE. In DNA form, the CDR3 reads TGTGCCAGCAGCTATCGGGACCGCCCCTATGGCTACACCTTC. Amino acid sequence: CASSYRDRPYGYTF.

There are a few counts of this clone. The V call is TRBV27, the J call TRBJ2-1, with TRBD2 matching over 7 bases. This CDR3 has 16 residues. The V segment lost 4 bases and the J segment 2 bases; nucleotides outside the gene matches: 8. Germline CDR1 is MNHEY and CDR2 is SMNVEV (reference sequence). The CDR3 is CASSSLQRGAYNEQFF. In DNA, the CDR3 is TGTGCCAGCAGTTCCCTCCAGCGGGGCGCCTACAATGAGCAGTTCTTC.

The genes are TRBV14 and TRBJ1-1; 7 nucleotides agree with TRBD1. V was clipped by 4 bases and J by 0 bases; unmatched bases: 11. Germline V gives CDR1 SGHDN, CDR2 FVKESK. This CDR3 has 17 residues. The CDR3 DNA is TGTGCCAGCAGCCGCCTAGGAGGGGGCCGTATGAACACTGAAGCTTTCTTT. Protein product: CASSRLGGGRMNTEAFF.

The chain combines TRBV4-2 with TRBJ1-5; the D gene is possibly TRBD1 (5 bases). This CDR3 comprises 15 residues. V lost 0 bases, J lost 6 bases, and 12 bases lay in between. Germline V gives CDR1 LGHNA, CDR2 YNFKEQ. CDR3 in DNA: TGTGCCAGCAGCCAAGATTACGGTGGGACTCAGCCCCAGCATTTT. Translation: CASSQDYGGTQPQHF.

The chain combines TRBV2 with TRBJ2-5, with D perhaps matching TRBD2 (5 bases). Trimming removed 4 bases at V and 5 bases at J, with 11 bases between. Germline loops: CDR1 SNHLY, CDR2 FYNNEI. CDR3 length: 13 amino acids. For the CDR3, the DNA is TGTGCCAGCAGTGTTGAGGAGGTGGAGACCCAGTACTTC. Its translation is CASSVEEVETQYF.

This clone was observed many times. The rearrangement uses TRBV27 and TRBJ2-3; possibly TRBD1 for D (6 bases). This CDR3 has 15 residues. From germline, CDR1 is MNHEY and CDR2 SMNVEV (reference sequence). Deletions cut 6 bases from V and 6 bases from J, with 19 bases between. The CDR3: CASRAVKQGRDTQYF. The CDR3, as DNA: TGTGCCAGCAGGGCGGTAAAACAGGGCCGGGATACGCAGTATTTT.

The V call is TRBV11-1, the J call TRBJ2-7; TRBD2 is a possible D gene (6 bases). The CDR3 consists of 15 residues. Germline CDR1 is SGHAT and CDR2 is FQDESV (reference sequence). Trimming removed 5 bases from V and 7 bases from J, with 21 bases in between. The DNA of the CDR3 is TGTGCCAGCAGCGACTCGGCAGGAGGGCCGGGGGAGCAGTACTTC. This translates into CASSDSAGGPGEQYF. Full variable domain (missing parts from reference TRBV11-1 and TRBJ2-7): EAEVAQSPRYKITEKSQAVAFWCDPISGHATLYWYRQILGQGPELLVQFQDESVVDDSQLPKDRFSAERLKGVDSTLKIQPAELGDSAMYLCASSDSAGGPGEQYFGPGTRLTVT.

This clone was found a few times. The gene calls are TRBV11-2 and TRBJ2-1; a possible D gene is TRBD1 (5 bases). CDR3 length equals 16 residues. Trimming removed 5 bases at V and 0 bases at J, with 14 bases between. CDR1 and CDR2 from the germline V gene are SGHAT and FQNNGV. Written as DNA, the CDR3 is TGTGCCAGCAGCCTCCGTCCCGACAGCTCCTACAATGAGCAGTTCTTC. Translated, it gives CASSLRPDSSYNEQFF.

This chain joins TRBV28 and TRBJ1-2; the D gene is possibly TRBD1 (5 bases). The CDR3 runs 14 residues. The V and J ends lost 6 bases and 10 bases respectively, with 21 bases between them. CDR1 is MDHEN, CDR2 SYDVKM, per germline. CDR3 DNA: TGTGCCAGCAGGGGGGGGGTAACAACCTCGTCCTACACCTTC. Translating it yields CASRGGVTTSSYTF.

This clone was picked up one time. This chain uses TRBV7-9 with TRBJ2-7; no clear D gene. This CDR3 is 13 amino acids long. CDR1 and CDR2 (germline): SEHNR, FQNEAQ (reference sequence). V lost 4 bases to trimming and J lost 3 bases, with 10 bases between them. In DNA, the CDR3 is TGTGCCAGCAGCTCCTTGAACAGCTACGAGCAGTACTTC. Translation: CASSSLNSYEQYF.

The rearrangement uses TRBV7-6 and TRBJ2-5; tentative D call: TRBD2 (5 bases). Germline V gene lookup returns CDR1 SGHVS and CDR2 FNYEAQ. The CDR3 loop spans 14 amino acids. Trimming removed 5 bases from V and 4 bases from J, with 14 bases in between. CDR3 protein: CASSIQVAGETQYF. CDR3 sequence (DNA): TGTGCCAGCAGCATCCAGGTGGCGGGAGAGACCCAGTACTTC.

This sequence joins TRBV11-3 and TRBJ2-2, with D possibly TRBD2 on 6 matching bases. Trimming shortened V by 1 base and J by 3 bases, and 9 bases separated the two germline ends. From germline, CDR1 is SGHNT and CDR2 YENEEA. CDR3 length equals 15 residues. CDR3 nucleotides: TGTGCCAGCAGCTTAGGCGGGGTATACACCGGGGAGCTGTTTTTT. This encodes CASSLGGVYTGELFF.

With respect to this clone: This CDR3 is also generated by other DNA sequences in the sample. The chain employs TRBV5-1 and TRBJ2-2, with D possibly being TRBD1 or TRBD2 (5 bases each). V was trimmed by 3 bases and J by 2 bases, leaving 11 bases between them. Per the germline V gene, CDR1 is SGHRS and CDR2 is YFSETQ. This CDR3 is 15 amino acids long. The CDR3, as DNA: TGCGCCAGCAGCTCAGGGACCACAAACACCGGGGAGCTGTTTTTT. It specifies CASSSGTTNTGELFF.

This clone was recorded a few times. Other DNA sequences in this sample translate to the same CDR3. The chain recombines TRBV10-3 with TRBJ1-1; the match to TRBD1 covers 9 bases. Germline CDR1 reads ENHRY; CDR2 reads SYGVKD. V shed 6 bases and J 3 bases; nucleotides not matched to a gene: 2. This CDR3 is built from 13 residues. The CDR3 DNA reads TGTGCCATCAGCGACAGGGGGGACACTGAAGCTTTCTTT. It is translated as CAISDRGDTEAFF.

The genes are TRBV6-1 and TRBJ2-5, with TRBD1 identical over 8 bases. Germline loops: CDR1 MNHNS, CDR2 SASEGT. J lost 4 bases, V lost 1 base, and 8 bases had no gene match. The CDR3 extends over 16 amino acids. The CDR3 loop is CASSEGVTGVRETQYF. The CDR3 region has the DNA TGTGCCAGCAGTGAAGGGGTGACAGGGGTGCGAGAGACCCAGTACTTC.

This chain uses TRBV25-1 with TRBJ1-5; 9 bases align to TRBD1. Germline CDR1 and CDR2: MGHDK and SYGVNS. The CDR3 is 15 amino acids. J gave up 3 bases and V 6 bases, and 6 bases lay outside the gene matches. Here the CDR3 DNA reads TGTGCCAGCAGGGGTACAGGGGGCTTCAATCAGCCCCAGCATTTT. This translates into CASRGTGGFNQPQHF.